This is a list of T cell receptor beta chains from one sample in a study of T cell responses to AZD1222 COVID-19 vaccine. TCRdb keeps only in-frame clones here, not all; method: immunoSEQ multiplex PCR. Of more than 95,000 clones in the sample, roughly 82% were seen once. Sequencing was performed on peripheral blood, taken on day 0 of AZD1222 vaccination. These receptor sequences come from an adult in good health. The CDR3 runs from the conserved cysteine through the conserved F or W. A D gene is named only where the DNA matches it firmly. Not all rows give a size; the values are once, few, many and, for expanded clones, a class.

j_call,clone_size,v_call,d_call,cdr3_nt,cdr3_aa
TRBJ1-6,-,TRBV10-2,-,TGCGCCACCCGCGACAGGAGCTCCTATAATTCACCCCTCCACTTT,CATRDRSSYNSPLHF
TRBJ1-1,-,TRBV11-2,-,TGTGCCAGCAGCTGGTCCGGCACTGAAGCTTTCTTT,CASSWSGTEAFF
TRBJ2-1,-,TRBV2,-,TGTGCCAGCAGGGACGCCGGCGGGACTTCCTCCAAATACAATGAGCAGTTCTTC,CASRDAGGTSSKYNEQFF
TRBJ2-3,-,TRBV7-2,TRBD2,TGTGCCAGCAGCTTACGCAGCGGGGGCACAGATATGCAGTATTTT,CASSLRSGGTDMQYF
TRBJ1-1,-,TRBV5-5,-,TGTGCCAGCAGCTTGTCCTGGAGGAACACTGAAGCTTTCTTT,CASSLSWRNTEAFF
TRBJ2-5,-,TRBV5-1,-,TGCGCCAGCAGCCCCCGGGGCAGGCAAGAGACCCAGTACTTC,CASSPRGRQETQYF
TRBJ1-2,-,TRBV4-1,-,TGCGCCAGCAGCCAAGAGATGGACTCATCCTATGGCTACACCTTC,CASSQEMDSSYGYTF
TRBJ1-3,-,TRBV25-1,-,TGTGCCAGCGAAACTGGAAACACCATATATTTT,CASETGNTIYF
TRBJ1-1,-,TRBV30,-,TGTGCCTGGGCGGGGGTGGAAGCTTTCTTT,CAWAGVEAFF
TRBJ1-1,few,TRBV2,TRBD1,TGTGCCAGCAGTTACCAAACAGGGGGTCTCACTGAAGCTTTCTTT,CASSYQTGGLTEAFF
TRBJ1-6,-,TRBV4-3,-,TGCGCCAGCAGCCAAGATTCGGGGGAGGTAGGTTCACCCCTCCACTTT,CASSQDSGEVGSPLHF
TRBJ2-7,once,TRBV19,-,TGTGCCAGTATAGGGAAAGATGACGAGCAGTACTTC,CASIGKDDEQYF
TRBJ2-7,-,TRBV10-1,-,TGCGCCAGCAGCGAGGACGGAGCCTACGAGCAGTACTTC,CASSEDGAYEQYF
TRBJ1-2,-,TRBV6-5,-,TGTGCCAGCAGCCTAGGGAGAGGTAGTAATGGCTACACCTTC,CASSLGRGSNGYTF
TRBJ1-1,-,TRBV6-2/TRBV6-3,-,TGTGCCAGCAGACCTACGGGACATCTGAACACTGAAGCTTTCTTT,CASRPTGHLNTEAFF
TRBJ2-1,-,TRBV9,TRBD1,TGTGCCAGCAGCGTAGATCAACAGGGGGTCTACAATGAGCAGTTCTTC,CASSVDQQGVYNEQFF
TRBJ2-6,-,TRBV14,-,TGTGCCAGCAGCCGCTACACGTCTGGGGCCAACGTCCTGACTTTC,CASSRYTSGANVLTF
TRBJ1-2,-,TRBV5-1,-,TGCGCCAGCAGAAACCCAGTTAACTATGGCTACACCTTC,CASRNPVNYGYTF
TRBJ1-6,-,TRBV6-5,-,TGTGCCAGCAGCCCCGGGACGGATTATTCACCCCTCCACTTT,CASSPGTDYSPLHF
TRBJ2-3,-,TRBV5-1,-,TGCGCCAGCAGCTTGAGGGGGGTGGAAGGAGATACGCAGTATTTT,CASSLRGVEGDTQYF
TRBJ1-2,-,TRBV7-2,TRBD1,TGTGCCAGCAGCTTGGGACGGACAGGGTTTAACTATGGCTACACCTTC,CASSLGRTGFNYGYTF
TRBJ1-1,-,TRBV18,-,TGTGCCAGCTCACCACCTAAGGACAGAGGGAACACTGAAGCTTTCTTT,CASSPPKDRGNTEAFF
TRBJ2-7,-,TRBV2,TRBD2,TGTGCCAGCAGGGAGCGGGGCTCCTACGAGCAGTACTTC,CASRERGSYEQYF
TRBJ1-1,-,TRBV5-1,-,TGCGCCAGCAGCATGAGGGACTATGCTTCTGAAGCTTTCTTT,CASSMRDYASEAFF
TRBJ1-2,-,TRBV6-2/TRBV6-3,-,TGTGCCAGCAGTTACTCGGGACCGGTGATCTATGGCTACACCTTC,CASSYSGPVIYGYTF
TRBJ2-1,-,TRBV27,-,TGTGCCAGCAGGGCGCAAGGGCATGATGAGCAGTTCTTC,CASRAQGHDEQFF
TRBJ1-2,-,TRBV7-9,-,TGTGCCAGCAGCCACTTGGCGGGCAGGGGCTATGGCTACACCTTC,CASSHLAGRGYGYTF
TRBJ2-3,-,TRBV20-1,TRBD2,TGCAGTGCGAGTGCGTTTGCGGCGGGGGGGCTCACAGATACGCAGTATTTT,CSASAFAAGGLTDTQYF
TRBJ2-7,-,TRBV2,TRBD1,TGTGCCAGCAGAGAACAGGGGGACGAGCAGTACTTC,CASREQGDEQYF
TRBJ2-5,few,TRBV7-2,TRBD1,TGTGCCAGCAGCTCGGTCGGGACAGGGGTGGGGGAGACCCAGTACTTC,CASSSVGTGVGETQYF
TRBJ2-7,-,TRBV11-2,-,TGTGCCAGCAGCTTCGAAGGCAGAAACTACGAGCAGTACTTC,CASSFEGRNYEQYF
TRBJ1-2,once,TRBV10-3,TRBD1,TGTGCCATCAGTGAGCCGGACAGGGGGCGCGTTCCAAACAACTATGGCTACACCTTC,CAISEPDRGRVPNNYGYTF
TRBJ2-3,-,TRBV27,TRBD2,TGTGCCAGCAGTACTTCTAGCGGGGATGCTAGCACAGATACGCAGTATTTT,CASSTSSGDASTDTQYF
TRBJ1-5,-,TRBV6-2/TRBV6-3,TRBD1,TGTGCCAGCAGTTACCGGATCTACCCAGGACAGGGCTTATATAGCAATCAGCCCCAGCATTTT,CASSYRIYPGQGLYSNQPQHF
TRBJ1-2,-,TRBV7-8,-,TGTGCCAGCAGCCCGGACGGTGTAAACTATGGCTACACCTTC,CASSPDGVNYGYTF
TRBJ2-2,few,TRBV27,-,TGTGCCAGCAGTCCCCTCACCGGGGAGCTGTTTTTT,CASSPLTGELFF
TRBJ1-3,few,TRBV3-1/TRBV3-2,-,TGTGCCAGCGGAGTCAGTGGAAACACCATATATTTT,CASGVSGNTIYF